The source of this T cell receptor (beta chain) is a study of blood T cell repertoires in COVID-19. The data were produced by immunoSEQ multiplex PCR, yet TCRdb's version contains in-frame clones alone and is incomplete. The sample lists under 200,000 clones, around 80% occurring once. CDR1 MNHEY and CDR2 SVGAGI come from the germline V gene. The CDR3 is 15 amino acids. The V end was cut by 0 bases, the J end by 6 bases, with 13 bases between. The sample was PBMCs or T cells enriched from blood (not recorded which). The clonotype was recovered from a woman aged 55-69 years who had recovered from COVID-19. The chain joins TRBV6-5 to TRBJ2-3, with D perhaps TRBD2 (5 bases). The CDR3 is CASSYSKMRADTQYF. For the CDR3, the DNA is TGTGCCAGCAGTTACTCGAAAATGCGGGCCGATACGCAGTATTTT.